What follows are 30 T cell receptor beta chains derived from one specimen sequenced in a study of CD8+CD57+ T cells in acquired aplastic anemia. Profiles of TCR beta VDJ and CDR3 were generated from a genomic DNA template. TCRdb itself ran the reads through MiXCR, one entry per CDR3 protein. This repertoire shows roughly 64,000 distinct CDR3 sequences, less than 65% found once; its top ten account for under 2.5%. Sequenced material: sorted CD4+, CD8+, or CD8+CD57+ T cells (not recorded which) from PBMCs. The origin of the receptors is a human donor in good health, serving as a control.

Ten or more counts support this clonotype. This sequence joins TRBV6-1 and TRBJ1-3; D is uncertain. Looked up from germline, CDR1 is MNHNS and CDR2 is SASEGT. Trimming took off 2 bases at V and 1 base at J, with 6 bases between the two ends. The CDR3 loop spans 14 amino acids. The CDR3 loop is CASSESASGNTIYF. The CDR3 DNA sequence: TGTGCCAGCAGTGAATCAGCTTCTGGAAACACCATATATTTT.

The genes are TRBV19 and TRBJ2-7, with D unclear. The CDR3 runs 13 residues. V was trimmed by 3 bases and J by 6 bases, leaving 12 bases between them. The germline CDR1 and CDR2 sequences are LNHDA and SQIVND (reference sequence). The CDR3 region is CASSIGTRREQYF. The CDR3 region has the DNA TGTGCCAGTAGTATCGGCACCCGTCGCGAGCAGTACTTC.

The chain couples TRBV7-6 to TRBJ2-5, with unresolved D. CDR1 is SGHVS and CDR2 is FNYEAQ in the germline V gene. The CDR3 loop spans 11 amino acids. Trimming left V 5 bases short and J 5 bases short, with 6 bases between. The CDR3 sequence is CASSPSETQYF. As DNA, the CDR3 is TGTGCCAGCAGCCCATCCGAGACCCAGTACTTC.

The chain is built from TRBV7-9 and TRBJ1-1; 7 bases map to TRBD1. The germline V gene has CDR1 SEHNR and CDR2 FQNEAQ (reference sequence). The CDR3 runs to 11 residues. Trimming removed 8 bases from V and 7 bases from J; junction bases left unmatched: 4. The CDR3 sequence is CASGGQREAFF. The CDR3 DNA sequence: TGTGCCAGCGGGGGACAGCGTGAAGCTTTCTTT. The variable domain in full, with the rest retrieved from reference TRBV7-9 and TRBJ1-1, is DTGVSQNPRHKITKRGQNVTFRCDPISEHNRLYWYRQTLGQGPEFLTYFQNEAQLEKSRLLSDRFSAERPKGSFSTLEIQRTEQGDSAMYLCASGGQREAFFGQGTRLTVV.

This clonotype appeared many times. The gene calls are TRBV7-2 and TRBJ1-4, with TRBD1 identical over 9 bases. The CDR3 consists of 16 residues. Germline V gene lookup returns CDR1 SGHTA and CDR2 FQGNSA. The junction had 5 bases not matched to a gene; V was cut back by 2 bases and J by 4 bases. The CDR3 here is CASSLTTGGFNEKLFF. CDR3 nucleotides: TGTGCCAGCAGCTTAACGACAGGGGGTTTTAATGAAAAACTGTTTTTT. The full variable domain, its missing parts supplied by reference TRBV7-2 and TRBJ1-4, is GAGVSQSPSNKVTEKGKDVELRCDPISGHTALYWYRQSLGQGLEFLIYFQGNSAPDKSGLPSDRFSAERTGGSVSTLTIQRTQQEDSAVYLCASSLTTGGFNEKLFFGSGTQLSVL.

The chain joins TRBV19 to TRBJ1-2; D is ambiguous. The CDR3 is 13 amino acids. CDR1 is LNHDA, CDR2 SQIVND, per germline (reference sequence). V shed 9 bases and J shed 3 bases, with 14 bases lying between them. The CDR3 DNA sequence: TGTGCCAGCAGCCCCGGAGTCTACTATGGCTACACCTTC. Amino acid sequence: CASSPGVYYGYTF. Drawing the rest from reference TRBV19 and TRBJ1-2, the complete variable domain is DGGITQSPKYLFRKEGQNVTLSCEQNLNHDAMYWYRQDPGQGLRLIYYSQIVNDFQKGDIAEGYSVSREKKESFPLTVTSAQKNPTAFYLCASSPGVYYGYTFGSGTRLTVV.

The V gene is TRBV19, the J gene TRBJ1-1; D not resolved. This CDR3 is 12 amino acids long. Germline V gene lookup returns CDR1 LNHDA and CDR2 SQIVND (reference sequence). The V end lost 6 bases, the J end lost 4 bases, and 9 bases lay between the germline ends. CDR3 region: CASRGSGTEAFF. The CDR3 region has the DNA TGTGCCAGTAGGGGTTCTGGCACTGAAGCTTTCTTT.

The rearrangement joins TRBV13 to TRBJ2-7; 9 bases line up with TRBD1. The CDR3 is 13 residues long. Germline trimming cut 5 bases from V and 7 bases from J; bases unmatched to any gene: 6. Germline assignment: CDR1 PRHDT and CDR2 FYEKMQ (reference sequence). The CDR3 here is CASSPGTGNEQYF. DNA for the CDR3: TGTGCCAGCAGCCCCGGGACAGGGAATGAGCAGTACTTC.

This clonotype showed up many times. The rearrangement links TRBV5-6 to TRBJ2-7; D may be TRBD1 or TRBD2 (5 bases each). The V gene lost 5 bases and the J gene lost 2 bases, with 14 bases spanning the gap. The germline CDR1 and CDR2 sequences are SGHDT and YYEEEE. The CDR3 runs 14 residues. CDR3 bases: TGTGCCAGCAGAAGCCCGGGGACCACCTACGAGCAGTACTTC. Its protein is CASRSPGTTYEQYF.

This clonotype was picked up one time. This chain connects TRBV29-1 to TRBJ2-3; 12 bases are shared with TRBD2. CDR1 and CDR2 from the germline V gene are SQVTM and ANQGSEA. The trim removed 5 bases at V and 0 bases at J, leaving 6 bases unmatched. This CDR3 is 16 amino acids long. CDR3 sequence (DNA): TGCAGCGTTACCCGGACTAGCGGGGTTAGCACAGATACGCAGTATTTT. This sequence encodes CSVTRTSGVSTDTQYF.

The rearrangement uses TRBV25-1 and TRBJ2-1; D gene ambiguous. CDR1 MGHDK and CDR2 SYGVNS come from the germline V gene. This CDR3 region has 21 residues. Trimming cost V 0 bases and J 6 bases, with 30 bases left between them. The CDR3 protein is CASSEYDWVSIAISPSNEQFF. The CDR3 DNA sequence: TGTGCCAGCAGTGAATACGATTGGGTCAGTATAGCAATCAGCCCCAGCAATGAGCAGTTCTTC.

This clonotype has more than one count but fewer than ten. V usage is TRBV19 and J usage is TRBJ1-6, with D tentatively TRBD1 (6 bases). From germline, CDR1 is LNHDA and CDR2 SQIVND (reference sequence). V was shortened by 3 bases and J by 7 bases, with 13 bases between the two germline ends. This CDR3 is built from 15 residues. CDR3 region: CASSMTSGTNSPLHF. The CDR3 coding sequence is TGTGCCAGTAGTATGACTAGCGGGACAAATTCACCCCTCCACTTT.

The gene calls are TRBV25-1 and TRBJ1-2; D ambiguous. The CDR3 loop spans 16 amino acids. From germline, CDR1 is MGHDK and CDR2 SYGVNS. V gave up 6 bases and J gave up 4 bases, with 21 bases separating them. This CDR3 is CASRGAGGELVYGYTF. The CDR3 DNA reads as TGTGCCAGCAGGGGAGCAGGTGGGGAACTTGTCTATGGCTACACCTTC.

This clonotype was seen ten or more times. CDR3 nucleotides: TGTGCCAGCAGGTCCGCAGGGGGCTTCTATGGCTACACCTTC. It is translated as CASRSAGGFYGYTF. The chain links TRBV6-2 or TRBV6-3 to TRBJ1-2, with 8 bases aligning to TRBD1. After removal of 6 bases from V and 4 bases from J, the junction contained 7 bases not matched to a gene. The length of the CDR3 is 14 residues. The V gene's germline CDR1 is MNHEY and CDR2 SVGEGT.

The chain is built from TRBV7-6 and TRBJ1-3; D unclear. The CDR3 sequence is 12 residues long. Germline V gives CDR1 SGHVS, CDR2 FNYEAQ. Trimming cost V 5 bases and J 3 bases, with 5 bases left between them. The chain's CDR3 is CASSRNGNTIYF. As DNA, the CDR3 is TGTGCCAGCAGCCGAAATGGAAACACCATATATTTT.

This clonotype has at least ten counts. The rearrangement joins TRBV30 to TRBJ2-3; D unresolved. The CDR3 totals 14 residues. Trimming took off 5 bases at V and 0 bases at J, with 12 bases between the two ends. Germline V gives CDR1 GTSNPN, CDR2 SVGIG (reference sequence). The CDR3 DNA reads TGTGCCTGGTCCCGGGCGAAGAGCACAGATACGCAGTATTTT. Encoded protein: CAWSRAKSTDTQYF.

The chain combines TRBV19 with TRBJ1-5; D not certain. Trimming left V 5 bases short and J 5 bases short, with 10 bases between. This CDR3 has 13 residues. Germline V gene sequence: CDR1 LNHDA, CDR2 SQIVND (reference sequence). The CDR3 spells CASSPGRDQPQHF. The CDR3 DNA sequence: TGTGCCAGTAGTCCGGGGAGGGATCAGCCCCAGCATTTT.

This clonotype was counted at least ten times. Written as DNA, the CDR3 is TGCAGTGCTAGAGATAGCCAGGGGGCTTCACCCCTCCACTTT. This encodes CSARDSQGASPLHF. The rearrangement links TRBV20-1 to TRBJ1-6, with 8 bases identical to TRBD1. Germline V gives CDR1 DFQATT, CDR2 SNEGSKA (reference sequence). V lost 0 bases and J lost 9; bases outside the gene matches: 4. The CDR3 is 14 amino acids.

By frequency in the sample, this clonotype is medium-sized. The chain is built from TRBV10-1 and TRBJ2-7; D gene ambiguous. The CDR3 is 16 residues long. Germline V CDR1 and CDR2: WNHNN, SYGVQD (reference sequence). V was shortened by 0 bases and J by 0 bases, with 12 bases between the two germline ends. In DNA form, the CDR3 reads TGCGCCAGCAGTGAGTCGAGATCCAGATCCTCCTACGAGCAGTACTTC. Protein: CASSESRSRSSYEQYF.

The CDR3 DNA sequence: TGTGCCAGCAGTATACTAGCGGCTTCCGATGCGCAGTATTTT. Translation: CASSILAASDAQYF. The chain recombines TRBV6-1 with TRBJ2-3, with 8 bases lining up with TRBD2. V lost 5 bases, J lost 10 bases, and 11 bases stayed unmatched. This CDR3 is 14 amino acids long. CDR1 MNHNS and CDR2 SASEGT come from the germline V gene.

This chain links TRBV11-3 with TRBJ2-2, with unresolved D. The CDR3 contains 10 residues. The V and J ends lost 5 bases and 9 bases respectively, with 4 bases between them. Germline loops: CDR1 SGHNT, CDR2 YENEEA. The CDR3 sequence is CASSARELFF. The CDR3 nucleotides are TGTGCCAGCAGCGCCCGGGAGCTGTTTTTT.

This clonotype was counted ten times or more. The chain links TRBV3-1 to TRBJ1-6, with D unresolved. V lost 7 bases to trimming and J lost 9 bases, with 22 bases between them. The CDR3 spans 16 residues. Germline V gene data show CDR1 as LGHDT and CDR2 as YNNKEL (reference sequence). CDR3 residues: CASTLTTGRLGSPLHF. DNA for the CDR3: TGTGCCAGCACCCTAACTACGGGCAGGCTAGGTTCACCCCTCCACTTT.

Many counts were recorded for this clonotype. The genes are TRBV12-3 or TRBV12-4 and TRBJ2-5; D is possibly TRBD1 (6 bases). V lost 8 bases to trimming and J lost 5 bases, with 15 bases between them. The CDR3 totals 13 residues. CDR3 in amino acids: CASSGQTRETQYF. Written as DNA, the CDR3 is TGTGCCAGCTCCGGACAGACCCGGGAGACCCAGTACTTC.

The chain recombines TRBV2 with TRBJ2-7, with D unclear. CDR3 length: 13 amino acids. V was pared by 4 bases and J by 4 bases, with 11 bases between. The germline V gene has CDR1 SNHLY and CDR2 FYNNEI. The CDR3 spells CASSVLQPYEQYF. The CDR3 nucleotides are TGTGCCAGCAGTGTCTTGCAGCCTTACGAGCAGTACTTC.

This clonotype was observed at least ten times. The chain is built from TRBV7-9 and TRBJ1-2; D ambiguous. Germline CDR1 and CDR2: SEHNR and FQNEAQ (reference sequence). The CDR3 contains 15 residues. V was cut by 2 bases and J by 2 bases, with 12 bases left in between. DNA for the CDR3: TGTGCCAGCAGCTTAAAGGAGGGTTCGAACTATGGCTACACCTTC. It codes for CASSLKEGSNYGYTF. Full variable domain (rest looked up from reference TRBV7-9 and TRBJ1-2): DTGVSQNPRHKITKRGQNVTFRCDPISEHNRLYWYRQTLGQGPEFLTYFQNEAQLEKSRLLSDRFSAERPKGSFSTLEIQRTEQGDSAMYLCASSLKEGSNYGYTFGSGTRLTVV.

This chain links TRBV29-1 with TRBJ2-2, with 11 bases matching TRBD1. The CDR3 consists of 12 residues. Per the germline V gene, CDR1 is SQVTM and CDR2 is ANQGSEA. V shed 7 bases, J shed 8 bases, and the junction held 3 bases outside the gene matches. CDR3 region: CSGGQGEGELFF. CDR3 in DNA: TGCAGCGGGGGACAGGGGGAAGGGGAGCTGTTTTTT.

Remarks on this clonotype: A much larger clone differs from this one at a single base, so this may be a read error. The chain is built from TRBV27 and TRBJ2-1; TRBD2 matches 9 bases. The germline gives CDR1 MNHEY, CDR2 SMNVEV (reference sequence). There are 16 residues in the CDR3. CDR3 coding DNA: TGTGCCGGCAGTTTATTCTGGACTAGCGCCTACAATGAGCAGTTCTTC. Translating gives CAGSLFWTSAYNEQFF.

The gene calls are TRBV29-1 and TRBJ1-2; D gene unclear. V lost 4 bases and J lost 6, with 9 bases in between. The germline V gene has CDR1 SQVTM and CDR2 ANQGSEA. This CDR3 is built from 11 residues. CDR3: CSVGRADGYTF. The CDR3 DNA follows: TGCAGCGTTGGGAGGGCGGATGGCTACACCTTC.

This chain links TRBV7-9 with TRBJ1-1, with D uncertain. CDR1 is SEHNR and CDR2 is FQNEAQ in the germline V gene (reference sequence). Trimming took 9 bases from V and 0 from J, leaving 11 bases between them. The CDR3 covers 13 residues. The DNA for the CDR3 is TGTGCCAGTACGATACGGGTGAACACTGAAGCTTTCTTT. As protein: CASTIRVNTEAFF. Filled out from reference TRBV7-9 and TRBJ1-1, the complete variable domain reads DTGVSQNPRHKITKRGQNVTFRCDPISEHNRLYWYRQTLGQGPEFLTYFQNEAQLEKSRLLSDRFSAERPKGSFSTLEIQRTEQGDSAMYLCASTIRVNTEAFFGQGTRLTVV.

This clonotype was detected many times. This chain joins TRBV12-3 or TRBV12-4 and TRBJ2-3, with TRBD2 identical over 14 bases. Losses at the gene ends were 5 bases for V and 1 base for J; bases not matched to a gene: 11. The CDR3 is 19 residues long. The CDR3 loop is CASSPTSGRARDGTDTQYF. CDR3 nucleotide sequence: TGTGCCAGCAGTCCGACTAGCGGGAGGGCCCGTGATGGCACAGATACGCAGTATTTT.